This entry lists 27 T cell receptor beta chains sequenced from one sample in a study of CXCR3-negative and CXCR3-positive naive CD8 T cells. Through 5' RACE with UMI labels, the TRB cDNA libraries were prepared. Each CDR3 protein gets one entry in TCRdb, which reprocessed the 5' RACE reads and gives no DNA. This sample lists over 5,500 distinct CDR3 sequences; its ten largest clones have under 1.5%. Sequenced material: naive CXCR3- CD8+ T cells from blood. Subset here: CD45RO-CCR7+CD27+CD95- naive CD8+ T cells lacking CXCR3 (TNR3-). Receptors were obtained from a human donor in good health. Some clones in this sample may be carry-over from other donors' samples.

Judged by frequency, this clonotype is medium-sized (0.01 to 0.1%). The CDR3: CASSYPGLAGDYEQYF. This rearrangement joins TRBV6-2 or TRBV6-3 to TRBJ2-7; lacking DNA, the TRBD2 call made by TCRdb goes unchecked. The CDR3 length is 16 residues. Germline assignment: CDR1 MNHEY and CDR2 SVGEGT.

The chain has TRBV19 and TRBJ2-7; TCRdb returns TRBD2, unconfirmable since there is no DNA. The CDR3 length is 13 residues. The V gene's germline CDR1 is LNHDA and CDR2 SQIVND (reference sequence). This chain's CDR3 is CASASGGLYEQYF.

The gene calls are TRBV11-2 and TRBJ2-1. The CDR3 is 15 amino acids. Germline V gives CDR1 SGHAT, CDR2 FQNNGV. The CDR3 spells CASRRLGNSYYEHFF.

CDR3 in amino acids: CASSPAGGSETQYF. V gene TRBV7-2 combines with J gene TRBJ2-5; TCRdb calls TRBD2, which cannot be checked without DNA. The germline CDR1 and CDR2 sequences are SGHTA and FQGNSA. The CDR3 runs to 14 residues. The whole variable domain, remainder taken from reference TRBV7-2 and TRBJ2-5, is GAGVSQSPSNKVTEKGKDVELRCDPISGHTALYWYRQSLGQGLEFLIYFQGNSAPDKSGLPSDRFSAERTGGSVSTLTIQRTQQEDSAVYLCASSPAGGSETQYFGPGTRLLVL.

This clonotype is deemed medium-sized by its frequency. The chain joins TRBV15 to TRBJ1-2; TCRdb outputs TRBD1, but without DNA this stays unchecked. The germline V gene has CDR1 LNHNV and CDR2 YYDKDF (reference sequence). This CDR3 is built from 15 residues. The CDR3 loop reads CATSEILSGDYGYTF.

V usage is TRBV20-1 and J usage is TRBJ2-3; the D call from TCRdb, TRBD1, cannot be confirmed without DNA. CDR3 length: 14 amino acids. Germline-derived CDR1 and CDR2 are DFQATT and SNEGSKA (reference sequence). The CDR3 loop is CSARGPTYTDTQYF.

This CDR3 is CSVEEGETFEAFF. The V and J genes are TRBV29-1 and TRBJ1-1; there is no DNA to check the TCRdb D call of TRBD1. This CDR3 comprises 13 residues. Germline CDR1 SQVTM, CDR2 ANQGSEA.

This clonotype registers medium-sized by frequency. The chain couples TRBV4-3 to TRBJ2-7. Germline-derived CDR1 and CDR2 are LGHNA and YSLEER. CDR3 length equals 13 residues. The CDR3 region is CASSQDRSYEQYF.

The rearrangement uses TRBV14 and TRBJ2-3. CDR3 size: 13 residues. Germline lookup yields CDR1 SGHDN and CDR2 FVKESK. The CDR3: CASSQDLADTQYF.

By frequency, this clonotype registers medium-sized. CDR3 residues: CSAKRLATGVSETQYF. The rearrangement uses TRBV20-1 and TRBJ2-5; TCRdb designates TRBD2, a call that cannot be tested without DNA. Germline V gives CDR1 DFQATT, CDR2 SNEGSKA (reference sequence). This CDR3 comprises 16 residues.

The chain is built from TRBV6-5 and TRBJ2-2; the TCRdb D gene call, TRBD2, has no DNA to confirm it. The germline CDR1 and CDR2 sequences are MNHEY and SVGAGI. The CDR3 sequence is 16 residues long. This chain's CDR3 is CASSYSSSGSAGELFF.

CDR3 residues: CASSSWDGLNEKLFF. V is TRBV7-2 and J is TRBJ1-4. Per germline, CDR1 SGHTA and CDR2 FQGNSA. This CDR3 has 15 amino acids.

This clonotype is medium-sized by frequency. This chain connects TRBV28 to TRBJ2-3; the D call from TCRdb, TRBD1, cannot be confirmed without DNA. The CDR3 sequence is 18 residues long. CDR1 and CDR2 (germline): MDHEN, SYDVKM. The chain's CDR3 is CASSSSFSRGILTDTQYF.

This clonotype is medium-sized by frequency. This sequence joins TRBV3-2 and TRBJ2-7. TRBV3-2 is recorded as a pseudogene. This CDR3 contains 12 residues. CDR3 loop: CASSQEPYEQYF.

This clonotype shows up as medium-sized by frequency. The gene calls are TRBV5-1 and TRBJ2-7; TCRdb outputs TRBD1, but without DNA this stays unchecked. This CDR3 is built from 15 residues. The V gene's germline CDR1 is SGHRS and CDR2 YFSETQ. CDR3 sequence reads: CASSLVDRVLSEQYF.

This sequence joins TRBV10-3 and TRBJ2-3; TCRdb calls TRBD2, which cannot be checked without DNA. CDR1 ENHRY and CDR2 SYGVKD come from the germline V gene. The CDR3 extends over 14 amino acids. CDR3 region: CATQRGGSKDTQYF.

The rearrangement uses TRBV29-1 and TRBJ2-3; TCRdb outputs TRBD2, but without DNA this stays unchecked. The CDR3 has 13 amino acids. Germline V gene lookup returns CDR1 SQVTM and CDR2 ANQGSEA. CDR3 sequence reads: CSVEVRDTDTQYF.

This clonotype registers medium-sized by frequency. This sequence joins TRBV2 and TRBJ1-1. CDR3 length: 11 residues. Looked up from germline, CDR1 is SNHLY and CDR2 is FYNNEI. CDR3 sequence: CASWGGSEAFF. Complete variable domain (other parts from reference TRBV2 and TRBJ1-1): EPEVTQTPSHQVTQMGQEVILRCVPISNHLYFYWYRQILGQKVEFLVSFYNNEISEKSEIFDDQFSVERPDGSNFTLKIRSTKLEDSAMYFCASWGGSEAFFGQGTRLTVV.

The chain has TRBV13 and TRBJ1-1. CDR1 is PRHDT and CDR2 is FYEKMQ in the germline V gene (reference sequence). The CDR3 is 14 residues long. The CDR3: CASSLGQGYTEAFF. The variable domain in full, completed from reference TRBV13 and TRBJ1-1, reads AAGVIQSPRHLIKEKRETATLKCYPIPRHDTVYWYQQGPGQDPQFLISFYEKMQSDKGSIPDRFSAQQFSDYHSELNMSSLELGDSALYFCASSLGQGYTEAFFGQGTRLTVV.

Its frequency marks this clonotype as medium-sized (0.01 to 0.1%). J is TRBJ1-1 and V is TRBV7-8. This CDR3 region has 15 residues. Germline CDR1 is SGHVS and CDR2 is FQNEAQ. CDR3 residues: CASSLGRGVGTEAFF.

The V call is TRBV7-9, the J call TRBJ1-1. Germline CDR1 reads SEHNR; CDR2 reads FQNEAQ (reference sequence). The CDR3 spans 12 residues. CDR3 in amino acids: CASSVDSTEAFF.

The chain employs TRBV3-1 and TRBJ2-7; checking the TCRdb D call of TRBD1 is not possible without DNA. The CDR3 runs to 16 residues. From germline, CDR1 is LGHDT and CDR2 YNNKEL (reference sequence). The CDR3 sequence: CASSPTPDRAWYEQYF.

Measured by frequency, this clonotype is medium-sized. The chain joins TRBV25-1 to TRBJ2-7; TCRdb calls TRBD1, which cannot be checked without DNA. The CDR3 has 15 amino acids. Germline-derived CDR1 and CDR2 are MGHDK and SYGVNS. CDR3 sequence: CASSEFGTGVHEQYF.

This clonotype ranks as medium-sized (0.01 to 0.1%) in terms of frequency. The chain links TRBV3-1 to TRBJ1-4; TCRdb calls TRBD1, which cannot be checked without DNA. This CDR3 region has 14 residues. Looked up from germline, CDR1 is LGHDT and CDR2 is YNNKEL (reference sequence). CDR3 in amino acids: CASSQRYLSQKLFF.

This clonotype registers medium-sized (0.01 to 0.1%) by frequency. The CDR3 sequence: CASSFGRRNQPQHF. The chain links TRBV13 to TRBJ1-5. Germline lookup yields CDR1 PRHDT and CDR2 FYEKMQ (reference sequence). CDR3 length equals 14 residues.

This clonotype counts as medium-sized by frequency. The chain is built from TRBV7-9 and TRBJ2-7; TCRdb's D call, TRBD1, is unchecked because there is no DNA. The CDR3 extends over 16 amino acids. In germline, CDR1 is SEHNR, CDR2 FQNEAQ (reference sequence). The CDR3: CASSGPTDRAYYEQYF.

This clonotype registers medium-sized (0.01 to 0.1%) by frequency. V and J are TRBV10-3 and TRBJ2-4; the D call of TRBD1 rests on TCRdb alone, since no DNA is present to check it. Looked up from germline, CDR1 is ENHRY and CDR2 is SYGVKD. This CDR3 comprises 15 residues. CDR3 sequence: CAISEDVGGKNIQYF.